Listed below are T cell receptor beta chains from one sample, sequenced in a study of OX40 agonist ivuxolimab in advanced cancers. Data came from immunoSEQ multiplex PCR; TCRdb stores just in-frame clones and leaves some out. The sample has 50,000 or so clones, 80% to 95% seen once. The specimen was CD4+ or CD8+ T cells sorted from blood, collected in a trial of the OX40 agonist ivuxolimab. The source is an adult with an advanced solid tumor such as melanoma, head and neck, liver or kidney cancer. Both conserved end residues are part of each CDR3. The order of the fields is CDR3 DNA, CDR3 protein, clone size, J gene, D gene, V gene. A D gene is named only where the DNA matches it firmly. The size field is filled for only some rows; it gives once, few, many or a size class.

TGTGCCAGTAGTATCGGACAGGCGTCCTACGAGCAGTACTTC	CASSIGQASYEQYF	.	TRBJ2-7	TRBD1	TRBV19
TGTGCCAGCAGCTTAGGTCTTTCAAACACCATATATTTT	CASSLGLSNTIYF	.	TRBJ1-3	.	TRBV7-9
TGTGCCAGTAGTACCCCAGGACAGGGGGAGACCTACGAGCAGTACTTC	CASSTPGQGETYEQYF	.	TRBJ2-7	TRBD1	TRBV19
TGTGCCAGTAGTATGGGCAGACTGGCTAACTATGGCTACACCTTC	CASSMGRLANYGYTF	.	TRBJ1-2	.	TRBV19
TGTGCTAGCAGCCGCGAGAGGGCAGGGAACACCGGGGAGCTGTTTTTT	CASSRERAGNTGELFF	once	TRBJ2-2	.	TRBV7-7
TGTGCCAGCAGTGAAGCCGGACAGGGGGCGTGGGAGCAGTACTTC	CASSEAGQGAWEQYF	.	TRBJ2-7	TRBD1	TRBV6-1
TGTGCCAGCAGCCTACAAAGCGGGAGGGCCTTCTACGAGCAGTACTTC	CASSLQSGRAFYEQYF	.	TRBJ2-7	TRBD2	TRBV28
TGTGCCAGCAGTTTGGCGGCGGGCACAGATACGCAGTATTTT	CASSLAAGTDTQYF	few	TRBJ2-3	.	TRBV27
TGTGCCAGCAGCCGAGACAGGGGGAGTGGAAACACCATATATTTT	CASSRDRGSGNTIYF	.	TRBJ1-3	TRBD1	TRBV9
TGTGCCAGCAGCGTACGTCCGGGGAACACTGAAGCTTTCTTT	CASSVRPGNTEAFF	.	TRBJ1-1	.	TRBV9
TGTGCCAGCAGTTTAGGGACAGGGGGCCTTTACAATGAGCAGTTCTTC	CASSLGTGGLYNEQFF	.	TRBJ2-1	TRBD1	TRBV27
TGTGCCAGCAGCCCGGACAGCGGAAACACCATATATTTT	CASSPDSGNTIYF	.	TRBJ1-3	.	TRBV11-3
TGTGCCAGCAGTTTAGGGCAGCGGGGATACAATGAGCAGTTCTTC	CASSLGQRGYNEQFF	.	TRBJ2-1	TRBD2	TRBV27
TGTGCCAGCAGCCGCGAAGCAACTCAAGAGACCCAGTACTTC	CASSREATQETQYF	.	TRBJ2-5	.	TRBV7-9
TGTGCCAGTAGTATGGCGACAGGCGGTAACACTGAAGCTTTCTTT	CASSMATGGNTEAFF	.	TRBJ1-1	.	TRBV19
TGTGCCAGCAGCGCTCGCCGACAGGAGCAGTTCTTC	CASSARRQEQFF	.	TRBJ2-1	.	TRBV9
TGTGCCAGTAGTAAGACAGAGTATAGCAATCAGCCCCAGCATTTT	CASSKTEYSNQPQHF	.	TRBJ1-5	.	TRBV19
TGTGCCAGCAGTTTAGGACAGGGAGATTTGAACACTGAAGCTTTCTTT	CASSLGQGDLNTEAFF	.	TRBJ1-1	TRBD1	TRBV6-5
TGTGCCAGTAGTTCGGGACTCTCCTACGAGCAGTACTTC	CASSSGLSYEQYF	.	TRBJ2-7	.	TRBV19
TGTGCCAGCAGCGTACTAGCGGGAGAGTACGAGCAGTACTTC	CASSVLAGEYEQYF	.	TRBJ2-7	TRBD2	TRBV9
TGCGCCAGCAGCCCAAAGGGGGGGCTTGGCACTGAAGCTTTCTTT	CASSPKGGLGTEAFF	.	TRBJ1-1	.	TRBV4-1
TGTGCCAGCAGTGACTCGACGTCAGGGCATCTAGCGGGAGGTGGTTCGCGCTACGAGCAGTACTTC	CASSDSTSGHLAGGGSRYEQYF	.	TRBJ2-7	TRBD2	TRBV6-4
TGTGCCAGCAGGACAGGGGCCGGGGAGCTGTTTTTT	CASRTGAGELFF	.	TRBJ2-2	TRBD1	TRBV6-4
TGTGCCAGCAGCTTCTTAGCGGAAACAGATACGCAGTATTTT	CASSFLAETDTQYF	.	TRBJ2-3	.	TRBV5-4
TGTGCCAGTAGTATAGGCGGCAGGGCTAACACTGAAGCTTTCTTT	CASSIGGRANTEAFF	once	TRBJ1-1	.	TRBV19
TGTGCCAGCAGTGAATACCGCTCCTACGAGCAGTACTTC	CASSEYRSYEQYF	.	TRBJ2-7	.	TRBV2
TGTGCCAGCAGCTTGGTCTGGCGGAGCTCAGATACGCAGTATTTT	CASSLVWRSSDTQYF	.	TRBJ2-3	.	TRBV5-6
TGTGCCAGCAGCTTTCGACTAGCGGGAGCGTTCTACGAGCAGTACTTC	CASSFRLAGAFYEQYF	.	TRBJ2-7	TRBD2	TRBV7-9
TGTGCCAGCAGTGAACCAGGCCTAGCGGGAGACTACAATGAGCAGTTCTTC	CASSEPGLAGDYNEQFF	once	TRBJ2-1	TRBD2	TRBV6-1
TGTGCCAGCAGTCCCGGGGACAGCTCCTACGAGCAGTACTTC	CASSPGDSSYEQYF	few	TRBJ2-7	TRBD1	TRBV6-1
TGTGCCAGCAGTGAATGGGGTGGCGACTTCTGGGGGAACACTGAAGCTTTCTTT	CASSEWGGDFWGNTEAFF	once	TRBJ1-1	.	TRBV6-1
TGTGCCAGCAGCTTCCTATATCAGCGGGATAATGAGCAGTTCTTC	CASSFLYQRDNEQFF	.	TRBJ2-1	TRBD2	TRBV7-9
TGTGCCAGCAGCTTAGGGGGACAGGGGGTGGAAAAACTGTTTTTT	CASSLGGQGVEKLFF	.	TRBJ1-4	TRBD1	TRBV7-6
TGTGCCAGCTCACCACTCGACTCCCCCACCGGGGAGCTGTTTTTT	CASSPLDSPTGELFF	.	TRBJ2-2	.	TRBV18
TGTGCCAGCAGCTTCTGGGGGAACAATCAGCCCCAGCATTTT	CASSFWGNNQPQHF	.	TRBJ1-5	.	TRBV7-9
TGTGCCAGCATCACGACAGGGGGATACAATGAGCAGTTCTTC	CASITTGGYNEQFF	.	TRBJ2-1	TRBD1	TRBV5-6
TGTGCCAGCAGCCAAGATCGTCCTAGCGGGAGTACCCCTGAGCAGTTCTTC	CASSQDRPSGSTPEQFF	.	TRBJ2-1	TRBD2	TRBV4-2